This record covers a single T cell receptor (beta chain). V was trimmed by 5 bases and J by 5 bases, leaving 16 bases between them. The CDR3 has 14 amino acids. CDR1 is LNHDA, CDR2 SQIVND, per germline (reference sequence). This entry is derived from a study of T cell changes during pregnancy in multiple sclerosis. This table comes from immunoSEQ multiplex PCR, and its TCRdb copy is limited to in-frame clones, with some not included. The data contain tens of thousands of clones, approximately 92% of them singletons. The TCR sequence derives from a female donor with multiple sclerosis, enrolled in a pregnancy study. The genes are TRBV19 and TRBJ2-7, with D possibly TRBD1 on 5 matching bases. The sequenced sample was peripheral blood. DNA of the CDR3: TGTGCCAGTAGTTGGGGCGCCCCAGGGAACGAGCAGTACTTC. Its translation: CASSWGAPGNEQYF.